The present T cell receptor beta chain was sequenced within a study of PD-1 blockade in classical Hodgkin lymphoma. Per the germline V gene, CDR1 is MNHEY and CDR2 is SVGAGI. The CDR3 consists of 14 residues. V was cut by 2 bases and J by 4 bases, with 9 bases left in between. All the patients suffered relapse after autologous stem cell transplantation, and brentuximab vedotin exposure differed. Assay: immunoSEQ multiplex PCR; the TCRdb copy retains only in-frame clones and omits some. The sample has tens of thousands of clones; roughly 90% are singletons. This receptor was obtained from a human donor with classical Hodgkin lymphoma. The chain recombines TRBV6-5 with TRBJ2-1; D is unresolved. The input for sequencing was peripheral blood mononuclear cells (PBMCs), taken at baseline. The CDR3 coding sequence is TGTGCCAGCAGTTACACGACAATGTACAATGAGCAGTTCTTC. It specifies CASSYTTMYNEQFF.